This is a list of T cell receptor beta chains from one sample in a study of T cell responses to AZD1222 COVID-19 vaccine. Sequencing was performed with immunoSEQ multiplex PCR; in TCRdb, only in-frame clones are kept and a portion is missing. This sample has about 150,000 clones, with approximately 90% found just once. The material sequenced was peripheral blood, taken on day 0 of AZD1222 vaccination. These receptors all stem from an adult in good health. Both conserved end residues are part of each CDR3. The D gene is left open where the match is weak. Where a row states a size, it is once, few, many or the class of an expanded clone; other rows omit it.

V: TRBV5-1
size: .
D: TRBD1
J: TRBJ1-2
DNA: TGCGCCAGCAGACCGGACAGGGGGTTTGGCTACACCTTC
CDR3: CASRPDRGFGYTF

V: TRBV9
size: .
D: TRBD2
J: TRBJ2-1
DNA: TGTGCCAGCAGTGCGACTAGCGGGAGTTGGGATGAGCAGTTCTTC
CDR3: CASSATSGSWDEQFF

V: TRBV27
size: .
D: .
J: TRBJ2-3
DNA: TGTGCCAGCAGCTCAATTGGTACGCAGTATTTT
CDR3: CASSSIGTQYF

V: TRBV7-2
size: once
D: TRBD1
J: TRBJ1-4
DNA: TGTGCCAGCAGCTTAGCCTGGGCAGGGGGAGGCCAACTGTTTTTT
CDR3: CASSLAWAGGGQLFF

V: TRBV28
size: .
D: .
J: TRBJ1-1
DNA: TGTGCCAGCAGTTTAATAGAGACAGGTGACACTGAAGCTTTCTTT
CDR3: CASSLIETGDTEAFF

V: TRBV5-1
size: .
D: .
J: TRBJ2-7
DNA: TGCGCCAGCAGCCCCTATTCGGGAGCCTACGAGCAGTACTTC
CDR3: CASSPYSGAYEQYF

V: TRBV3-1/TRBV3-2
size: .
D: TRBD1
J: TRBJ1-2
DNA: TGTGCCAGCAGCCAAGTTAGGGGGCGGTATAGCTACACCTTC
CDR3: CASSQVRGRYSYTF

V: TRBV15
size: few
D: .
J: TRBJ1-2
DNA: TGTGCCACCAGCAGAGGATTCGGCAGAGCTAACTATGGCTACACCTTC
CDR3: CATSRGFGRANYGYTF

V: TRBV18
size: .
D: .
J: TRBJ2-5
DNA: TGTGCCAGCTCACCAGTCGGATGGCGGAGGAAAGAGACCCAGTACTTC
CDR3: CASSPVGWRRKETQYF

V: TRBV12-3/TRBV12-4
size: .
D: .
J: TRBJ1-1
DNA: TGTGCCAGCAGCCGGACATCGAACACTGAAGCTTTCTTT
CDR3: CASSRTSNTEAFF

V: TRBV25-1
size: .
D: .
J: TRBJ2-3
DNA: TGTGCCAGCAGTGAGTCTCAGGGATCATTAGATACGCAGTATTTT
CDR3: CASSESQGSLDTQYF

V: TRBV27
size: .
D: .
J: TRBJ1-6
DNA: TGTGCCAGCAGATCCTTCAGGGAAAGGAACGATTCACCCCTCCACTTT
CDR3: CASRSFRERNDSPLHF

V: TRBV5-4
size: .
D: .
J: TRBJ1-3
DNA: TGTGCCAGCAGCTTGGGGTTGGACAGCCCTGGAAACACCATATATTTT
CDR3: CASSLGLDSPGNTIYF

V: TRBV20-1
size: .
D: .
J: TRBJ1-1
DNA: TGCAGTGCTAGTGGCACTGAAGCTTTCTTT
CDR3: CSASGTEAFF

V: TRBV16
size: .
D: .
J: TRBJ1-5
DNA: TGTGCCAGCAGCCGAGACAAGGAACGTCAGCCCCAGCATTTT
CDR3: CASSRDKERQPQHF

V: TRBV6-5
size: .
D: .
J: TRBJ1-6
DNA: TGTGCCAGCAGAAGACAGGAGACCTTTCATTCACCCCTCCACTTT
CDR3: CASRRQETFHSPLHF

V: TRBV27
size: .
D: TRBD2
J: TRBJ2-5
DNA: TGTGCCAGCAGCCCATGGGGGGGAACTAAAGAGACCCAGTACTTC
CDR3: CASSPWGGTKETQYF